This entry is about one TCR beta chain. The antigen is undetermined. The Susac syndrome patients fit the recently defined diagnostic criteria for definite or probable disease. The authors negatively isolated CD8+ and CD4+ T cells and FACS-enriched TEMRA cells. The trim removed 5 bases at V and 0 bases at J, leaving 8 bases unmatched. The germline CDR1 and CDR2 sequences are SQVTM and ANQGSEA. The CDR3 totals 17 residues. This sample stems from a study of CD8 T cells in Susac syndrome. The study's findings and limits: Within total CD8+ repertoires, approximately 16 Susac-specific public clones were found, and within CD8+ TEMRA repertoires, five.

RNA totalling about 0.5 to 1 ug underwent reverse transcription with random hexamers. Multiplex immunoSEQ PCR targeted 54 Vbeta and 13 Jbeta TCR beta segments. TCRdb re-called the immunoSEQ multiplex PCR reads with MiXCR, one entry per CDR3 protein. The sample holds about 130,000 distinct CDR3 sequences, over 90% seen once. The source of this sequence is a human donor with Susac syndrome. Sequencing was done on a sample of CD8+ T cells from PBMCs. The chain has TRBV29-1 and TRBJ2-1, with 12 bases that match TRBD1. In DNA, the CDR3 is TGCAGCGTTATTCCCGGGACAGGGGGCGGCTCCTACAATGAGCAGTTCTTC. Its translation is CSVIPGTGGGSYNEQFF.